Listed below are T cell receptor beta chains from one sample, sequenced in a study of persistence of HIV-infected CD4 T cells. No cognate antigen is known for these TCRs. Libraries were prepared by immunoSEQ multiplex PCR; TCRdb keeps only in-frame clonotypes and omits some of them. The sample consists of more than 30,000 clones, roughly 70% of them appearing once. The source was CD4+ T cells sorted from PBMCs after roughly 18-hour stimulation, collected from a patient who received antiretroviral therapy. These receptors came from an adult man with HIV who was CMV-seropositive. Each CDR3 is given with its conserved first and last residue. The order of the fields is J gene, clone size, D gene, V gene, CDR3 DNA, CDR3 protein. D genes are given only for firm matches. Clone size is shown for a subset of rows, as once, few, many or a class of expanded clone.

j_gene: TRBJ1-6
abundance: .
d_gene: .
v_gene: TRBV7-2
CDR3nt: TGTGCCAGCAGCGAAGGGTTTTCACCCCTCCACTTT
CDR3aa: CASSEGFSPLHF

j_gene: TRBJ1-3
abundance: .
d_gene: .
v_gene: TRBV6-2/TRBV6-3
CDR3nt: TGTGCCAGCAGTTACGCAGGGTTCTCTGGAAACACCATATATTTT
CDR3aa: CASSYAGFSGNTIYF

j_gene: TRBJ1-1
abundance: .
d_gene: .
v_gene: TRBV30
CDR3nt: TGTGCCTGGAGTGTGGAGGGCAGCAGGCTTTACACTGAAGCTTTCTTT
CDR3aa: CAWSVEGSRLYTEAFF

j_gene: TRBJ2-2
abundance: .
d_gene: .
v_gene: TRBV2
CDR3nt: TGTGCCAGCAGACCCCCGGTAGGGACGGGAACCGGGGAGCTGTTTTTT
CDR3aa: CASRPPVGTGTGELFF

j_gene: TRBJ2-3
abundance: once
d_gene: .
v_gene: TRBV6-6
CDR3nt: TGTGCCAGCAGCCACTCTCAAGATACGCAGTATTTT
CDR3aa: CASSHSQDTQYF

j_gene: TRBJ2-3
abundance: .
d_gene: .
v_gene: TRBV9
CDR3nt: TGTGCCAGCAGCGTAGGGGTCGGTAGCACAGATACGCAGTATTTT
CDR3aa: CASSVGVGSTDTQYF

j_gene: TRBJ1-3
abundance: .
d_gene: .
v_gene: TRBV7-2
CDR3nt: TGTGCCAGCAGCTTCTTGGCCTTCTCTGGAAACACCATATATTTT
CDR3aa: CASSFLAFSGNTIYF

j_gene: TRBJ1-1
abundance: .
d_gene: .
v_gene: TRBV12-3/TRBV12-4
CDR3nt: TGTGCCAGCAGTCGATATAGTAACACTGAAGCTTTCTTT
CDR3aa: CASSRYSNTEAFF

j_gene: TRBJ2-2
abundance: few
d_gene: .
v_gene: TRBV18
CDR3nt: TGTGCCAGCTCACCACCGAGGGCCGGGGAGCTGTTTTTT
CDR3aa: CASSPPRAGELFF

j_gene: TRBJ2-7
abundance: .
d_gene: TRBD1
v_gene: TRBV6-5
CDR3nt: TGTGCCATCTCCGGGACAGGGCGGAACGAGCAGTACTTC
CDR3aa: CAISGTGRNEQYF

j_gene: TRBJ1-5
abundance: .
d_gene: .
v_gene: TRBV12-3/TRBV12-4
CDR3nt: TGTGCCAGCAGCCTGAGGGATCAGCCCCAGCATTTT
CDR3aa: CASSLRDQPQHF

j_gene: TRBJ1-1
abundance: .
d_gene: TRBD1
v_gene: TRBV7-8
CDR3nt: TGTGCCAGCAGCTTAAGCCGACAGGGCACTGAAGCTTTCTTT
CDR3aa: CASSLSRQGTEAFF

j_gene: TRBJ1-1
abundance: .
d_gene: .
v_gene: TRBV19
CDR3nt: TGTGCCAGTAACCATCGGCAGGCGAACACTGAAGCTTTCTTT
CDR3aa: CASNHRQANTEAFF

j_gene: TRBJ2-7
abundance: .
d_gene: .
v_gene: TRBV4-2
CDR3nt: TGTGCCAGCAGCCCGTCCAGAATCCGGTCCTACGAGCAGTACTTC
CDR3aa: CASSPSRIRSYEQYF

j_gene: TRBJ2-2
abundance: .
d_gene: .
v_gene: TRBV10-2
CDR3nt: TGCGCCAGCAGAAGTTTCGGGGAGCTGTTTTTT
CDR3aa: CASRSFGELFF

j_gene: TRBJ1-6
abundance: .
d_gene: .
v_gene: TRBV10-3
CDR3nt: TGTGCCATCAGTGATCCTCGGACTTCACCCCTCCACTTT
CDR3aa: CAISDPRTSPLHF

j_gene: TRBJ1-3
abundance: .
d_gene: TRBD1
v_gene: TRBV3-1/TRBV3-2
CDR3nt: TGTGCCAGCAGCCAAGATGCCCCGACAGGGGCTACAGGAAACACCATATATTTT
CDR3aa: CASSQDAPTGATGNTIYF

j_gene: TRBJ1-3
abundance: .
d_gene: .
v_gene: TRBV10-1
CDR3nt: TGCGCCAGCAGTGAACGGTTGGGCTCTGGAAACACCATATATTTT
CDR3aa: CASSERLGSGNTIYF

j_gene: TRBJ2-1
abundance: medium-sized
d_gene: TRBD2
v_gene: TRBV11-2
CDR3nt: TGTGCCAGCAGCTTAGGACGAAAAATAGCGGGGGTTTCCTACAATGAGCAGTTCTTC
CDR3aa: CASSLGRKIAGVSYNEQFF

j_gene: TRBJ2-1
abundance: .
d_gene: .
v_gene: TRBV30
CDR3nt: TGTGCCTGGAGTGCAGGGGGGGCGAGGAATGAGCAGTTCTTC
CDR3aa: CAWSAGGARNEQFF

j_gene: TRBJ2-6
abundance: .
d_gene: .
v_gene: TRBV7-8
CDR3nt: TGTGCCAGCAGCCACGGGCTCGTTGGCGGGGCCAACGTCCTGACTTTC
CDR3aa: CASSHGLVGGANVLTF

j_gene: TRBJ2-6
abundance: .
d_gene: TRBD2
v_gene: TRBV18
CDR3nt: TGTGCCAGCTCACGGATGGTTGGAGCGGGGGGGCCTGGGGCCAACGTCCTGACTTTC
CDR3aa: CASSRMVGAGGPGANVLTF

j_gene: TRBJ2-7
abundance: .
d_gene: .
v_gene: TRBV21-1
CDR3nt: TGTGCCAGCAGCCCATCGAGACGACAAAGAGAGGCCTACGAGCAGTACTTC
CDR3aa: CASSPSRRQREAYEQYF

j_gene: TRBJ2-7
abundance: .
d_gene: .
v_gene: TRBV7-8
CDR3nt: TGTGCCAGCAGCCCCTCGGGGCAGGGCTACGAGCAGTACTTC
CDR3aa: CASSPSGQGYEQYF

j_gene: TRBJ2-2
abundance: .
d_gene: .
v_gene: TRBV19
CDR3nt: TGTGCCAGTAACATACAGGGAAACACCGGGGAGCTGTTTTTT
CDR3aa: CASNIQGNTGELFF

j_gene: TRBJ1-6
abundance: few
d_gene: .
v_gene: TRBV27
CDR3nt: TGTGCCAGCAGCGAGGGACGGGAACCCCTCCACTTT
CDR3aa: CASSEGREPLHF

j_gene: TRBJ2-7
abundance: .
d_gene: .
v_gene: TRBV9
CDR3nt: TGTGCCAGCAGGTCCGGGACAGTGGGAGGCGAGCAGTACTTC
CDR3aa: CASRSGTVGGEQYF

j_gene: TRBJ1-1
abundance: few
d_gene: TRBD1
v_gene: TRBV25-1
CDR3nt: TGTGCCAGCAGTGGCCAGACAGGGGTGAACACTGAAGCTTTCTTT
CDR3aa: CASSGQTGVNTEAFF

j_gene: TRBJ1-3
abundance: .
d_gene: .
v_gene: TRBV4-1
CDR3nt: TGCGCCAGCAGCCAAGGCCTGAGCTCTGGAAACACCATATATTTT
CDR3aa: CASSQGLSSGNTIYF

j_gene: TRBJ2-7
abundance: once
d_gene: .
v_gene: TRBV6-5
CDR3nt: TGTGCCAGCAGATTGGCGCCCAGGACCTACGAGCAGTACTTC
CDR3aa: CASRLAPRTYEQYF

j_gene: TRBJ2-3
abundance: .
d_gene: .
v_gene: TRBV27
CDR3nt: TGTGCCAGCAGTTTATCATGGGGGGGCACAGATACGCAGTATTTT
CDR3aa: CASSLSWGGTDTQYF

j_gene: TRBJ1-4
abundance: few
d_gene: TRBD1
v_gene: TRBV18
CDR3nt: TGTGCCAGCTCACCACGGCCGACAGGGACTAATGAAAAACTGTTTTTT
CDR3aa: CASSPRPTGTNEKLFF

j_gene: TRBJ1-5
abundance: .
d_gene: .
v_gene: TRBV2
CDR3nt: TGTGCCAGCAGCCTACTTGGAGGCAATCAGCCCCAGCATTTT
CDR3aa: CASSLLGGNQPQHF

j_gene: TRBJ1-2
abundance: .
d_gene: .
v_gene: TRBV5-4
CDR3nt: TGTGCCAGCAGTCCAATAGGGGTCTATGGCTACACCTTC
CDR3aa: CASSPIGVYGYTF

j_gene: TRBJ1-5
abundance: .
d_gene: .
v_gene: TRBV6-1
CDR3nt: TGTGCCAGCAGTGCAGCCGGAAGTGATCAGCCCCAGCATTTT
CDR3aa: CASSAAGSDQPQHF

j_gene: TRBJ2-2
abundance: .
d_gene: .
v_gene: TRBV6-5
CDR3nt: TGTGCCAGCGAGGGAACTTTTAACACCGGGGAGCTGTTTTTT
CDR3aa: CASEGTFNTGELFF

j_gene: TRBJ1-1
abundance: few
d_gene: .
v_gene: TRBV5-1
CDR3nt: TGCGCCAGCAGCTTGGCCCCGGGGGCGACTGAAGCTTTCTTT
CDR3aa: CASSLAPGATEAFF

j_gene: TRBJ2-7
abundance: .
d_gene: TRBD2
v_gene: TRBV5-4
CDR3nt: TGTGCCAGCAGCCGGACTAGCGGGGTCGGCGAGCAGTACTTC
CDR3aa: CASSRTSGVGEQYF

j_gene: TRBJ1-5
abundance: .
d_gene: TRBD1
v_gene: TRBV6-5
CDR3nt: TGTGCCAGCAGTACACAGGGGGTGGGTCAGCCCCAGCATTTT
CDR3aa: CASSTQGVGQPQHF

j_gene: TRBJ2-4
abundance: .
d_gene: .
v_gene: TRBV2
CDR3nt: TGTGCCAGCGGACAGAAAAACATTCAGTACTTC
CDR3aa: CASGQKNIQYF

j_gene: TRBJ1-1
abundance: .
d_gene: TRBD1
v_gene: TRBV5-5
CDR3nt: TGTGCCAGCAGCTTGGCCAGGGGGGGCGTCACTGAAGCTTTCTTT
CDR3aa: CASSLARGGVTEAFF

j_gene: TRBJ1-1
abundance: .
d_gene: .
v_gene: TRBV3-1/TRBV3-2
CDR3nt: TGTGCCAGCAGGACAGGGAACACTGAAGCTTTCTTT
CDR3aa: CASRTGNTEAFF

j_gene: TRBJ1-1
abundance: medium-sized
d_gene: TRBD1
v_gene: TRBV27
CDR3nt: TGTGCCAGCAGTTTATATCCCAACAGGGGAAACACTGAAGCTTTCTTT
CDR3aa: CASSLYPNRGNTEAFF

j_gene: TRBJ2-7
abundance: .
d_gene: TRBD2
v_gene: TRBV3-1/TRBV3-2
CDR3nt: TGTGCCAGCAGCCAAGACCGCAGCAGCGGGGGGGCCTACGAGCAGTACTTC
CDR3aa: CASSQDRSSGGAYEQYF